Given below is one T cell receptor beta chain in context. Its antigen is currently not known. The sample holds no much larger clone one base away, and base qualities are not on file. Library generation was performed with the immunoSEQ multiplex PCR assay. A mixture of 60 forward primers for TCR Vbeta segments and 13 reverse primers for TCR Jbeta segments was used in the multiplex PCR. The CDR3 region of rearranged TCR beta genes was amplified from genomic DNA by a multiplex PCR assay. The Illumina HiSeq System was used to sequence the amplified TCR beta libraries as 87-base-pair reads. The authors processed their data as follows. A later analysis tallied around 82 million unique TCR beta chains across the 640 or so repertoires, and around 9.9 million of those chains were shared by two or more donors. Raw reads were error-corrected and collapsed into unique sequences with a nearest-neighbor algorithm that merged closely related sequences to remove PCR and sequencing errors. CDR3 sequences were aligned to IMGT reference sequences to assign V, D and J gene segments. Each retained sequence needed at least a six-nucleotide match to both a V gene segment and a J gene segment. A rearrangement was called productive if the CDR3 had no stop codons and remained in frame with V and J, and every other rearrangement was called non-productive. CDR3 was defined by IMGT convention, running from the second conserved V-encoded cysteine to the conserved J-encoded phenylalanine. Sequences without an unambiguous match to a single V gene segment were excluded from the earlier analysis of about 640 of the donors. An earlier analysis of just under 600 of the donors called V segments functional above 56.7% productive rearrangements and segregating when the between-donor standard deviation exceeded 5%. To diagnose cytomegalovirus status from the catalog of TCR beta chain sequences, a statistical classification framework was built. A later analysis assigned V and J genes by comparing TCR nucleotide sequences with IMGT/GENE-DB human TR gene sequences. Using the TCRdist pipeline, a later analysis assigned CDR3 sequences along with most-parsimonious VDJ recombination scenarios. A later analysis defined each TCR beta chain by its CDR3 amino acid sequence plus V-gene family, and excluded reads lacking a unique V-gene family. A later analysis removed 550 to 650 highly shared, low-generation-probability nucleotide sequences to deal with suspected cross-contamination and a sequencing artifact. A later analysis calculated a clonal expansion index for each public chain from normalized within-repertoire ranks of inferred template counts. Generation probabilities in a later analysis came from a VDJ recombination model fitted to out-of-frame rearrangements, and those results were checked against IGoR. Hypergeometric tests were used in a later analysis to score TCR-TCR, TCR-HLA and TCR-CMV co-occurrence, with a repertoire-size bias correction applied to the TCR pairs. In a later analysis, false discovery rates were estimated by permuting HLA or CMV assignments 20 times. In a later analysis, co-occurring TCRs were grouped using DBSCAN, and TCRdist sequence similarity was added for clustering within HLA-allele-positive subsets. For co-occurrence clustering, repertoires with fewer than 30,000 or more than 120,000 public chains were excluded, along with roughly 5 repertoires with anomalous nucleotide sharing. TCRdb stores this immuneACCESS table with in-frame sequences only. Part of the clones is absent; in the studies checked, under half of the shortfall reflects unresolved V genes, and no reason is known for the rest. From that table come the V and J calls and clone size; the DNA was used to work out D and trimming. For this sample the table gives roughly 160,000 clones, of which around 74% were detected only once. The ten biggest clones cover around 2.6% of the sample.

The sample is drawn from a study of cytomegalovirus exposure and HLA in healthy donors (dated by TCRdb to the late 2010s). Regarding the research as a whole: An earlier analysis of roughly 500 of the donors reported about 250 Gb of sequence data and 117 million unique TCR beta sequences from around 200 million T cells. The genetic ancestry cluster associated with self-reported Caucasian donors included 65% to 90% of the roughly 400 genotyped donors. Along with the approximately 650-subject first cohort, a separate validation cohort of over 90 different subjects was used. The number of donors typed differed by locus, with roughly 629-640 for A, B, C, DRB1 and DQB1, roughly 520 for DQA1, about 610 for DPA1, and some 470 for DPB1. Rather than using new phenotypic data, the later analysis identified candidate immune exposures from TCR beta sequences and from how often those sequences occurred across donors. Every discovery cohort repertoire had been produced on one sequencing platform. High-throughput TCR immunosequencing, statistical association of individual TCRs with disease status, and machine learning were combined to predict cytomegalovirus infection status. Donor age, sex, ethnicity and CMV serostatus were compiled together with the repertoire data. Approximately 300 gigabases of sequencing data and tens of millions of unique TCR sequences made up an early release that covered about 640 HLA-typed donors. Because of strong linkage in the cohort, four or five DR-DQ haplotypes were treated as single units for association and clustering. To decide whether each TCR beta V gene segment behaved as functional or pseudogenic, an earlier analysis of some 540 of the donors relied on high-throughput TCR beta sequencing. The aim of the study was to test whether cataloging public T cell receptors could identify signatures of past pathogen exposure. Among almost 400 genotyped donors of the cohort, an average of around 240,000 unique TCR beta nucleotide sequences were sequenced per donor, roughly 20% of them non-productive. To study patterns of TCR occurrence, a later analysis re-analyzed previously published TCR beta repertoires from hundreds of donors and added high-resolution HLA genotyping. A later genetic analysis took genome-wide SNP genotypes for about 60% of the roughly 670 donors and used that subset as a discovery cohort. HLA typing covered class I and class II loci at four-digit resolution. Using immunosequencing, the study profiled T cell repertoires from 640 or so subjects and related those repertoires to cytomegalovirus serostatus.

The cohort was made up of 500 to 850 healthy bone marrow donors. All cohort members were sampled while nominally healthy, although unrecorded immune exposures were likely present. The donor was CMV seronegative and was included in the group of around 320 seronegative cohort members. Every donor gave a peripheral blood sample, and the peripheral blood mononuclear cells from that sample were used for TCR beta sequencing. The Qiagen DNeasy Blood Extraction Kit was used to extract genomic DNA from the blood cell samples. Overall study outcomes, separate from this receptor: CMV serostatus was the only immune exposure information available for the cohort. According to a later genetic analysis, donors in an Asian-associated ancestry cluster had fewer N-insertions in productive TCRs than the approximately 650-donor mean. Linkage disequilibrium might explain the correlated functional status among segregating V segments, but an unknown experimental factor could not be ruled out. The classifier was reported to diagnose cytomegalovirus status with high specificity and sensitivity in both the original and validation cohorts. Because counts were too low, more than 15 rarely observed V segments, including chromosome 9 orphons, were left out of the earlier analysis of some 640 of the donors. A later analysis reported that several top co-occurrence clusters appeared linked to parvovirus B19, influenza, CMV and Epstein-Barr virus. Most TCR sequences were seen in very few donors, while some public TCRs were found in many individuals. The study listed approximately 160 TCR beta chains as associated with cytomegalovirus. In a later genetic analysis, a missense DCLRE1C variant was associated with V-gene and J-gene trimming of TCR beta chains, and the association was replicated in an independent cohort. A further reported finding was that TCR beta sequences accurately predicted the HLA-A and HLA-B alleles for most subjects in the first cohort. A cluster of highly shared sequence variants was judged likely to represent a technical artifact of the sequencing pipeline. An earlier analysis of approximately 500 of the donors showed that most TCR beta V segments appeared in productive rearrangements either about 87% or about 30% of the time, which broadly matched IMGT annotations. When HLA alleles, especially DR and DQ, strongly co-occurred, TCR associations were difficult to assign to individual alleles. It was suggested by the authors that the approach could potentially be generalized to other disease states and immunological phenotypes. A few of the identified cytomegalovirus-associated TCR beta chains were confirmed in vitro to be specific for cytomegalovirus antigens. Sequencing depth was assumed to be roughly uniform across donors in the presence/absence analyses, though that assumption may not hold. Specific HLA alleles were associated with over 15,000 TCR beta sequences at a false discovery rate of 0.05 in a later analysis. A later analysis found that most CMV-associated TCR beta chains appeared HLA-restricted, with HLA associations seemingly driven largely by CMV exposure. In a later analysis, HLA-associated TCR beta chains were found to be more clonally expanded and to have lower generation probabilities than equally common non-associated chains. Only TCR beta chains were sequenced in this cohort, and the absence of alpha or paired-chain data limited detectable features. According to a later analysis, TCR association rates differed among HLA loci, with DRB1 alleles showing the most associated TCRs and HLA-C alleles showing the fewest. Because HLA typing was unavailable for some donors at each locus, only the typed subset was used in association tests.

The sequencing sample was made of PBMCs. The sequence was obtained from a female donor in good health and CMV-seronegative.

The CDR3 region has the sequence CASSLQSGTGGYYGYTF. The DNA sequence reads TGTGCCAGCAGCTTACAATCTGGGACAGGGGGATACTATGGCTACACCTTC. The sequence is built from TRBV7-8 and TRBJ1-2; TRBD1 lines up with 11 middle nucleotides. The germline V and J ends show losses of 2 bases and 3 bases respectively, and no gene match explains 8 bases of the junction. CDR3 length: 17 amino acids, cysteine to phenylalanine. CDR3 DNA only is kept here, 51 bases in frame from base 1. CDR1 and CDR2 are drawn from the germline V gene: SGHVS, FQNEAQ.